This paragraph reports one TCR beta chain. Per germline, CDR1 LNHNV and CDR2 YYDKDF (reference sequence). V lost 2 bases to trimming and J lost 0 bases; unmatched junction nucleotides: 8. This CDR3 is 18 amino acids long. The data originate from a study of blood T cell repertoires in COVID-19. Authors' processing steps: Nucleated cell counts were estimated from reference gene primer amplification. Libraries were prepared by immunoSEQ multiplex PCR; TCRdb keeps only in-frame clonotypes and omits some of them. That table is the source of V, J and clone size, and D and trimming were worked out from the DNA. Here the sample spans more than 15,000 clones, roughly four fifths being singletons.

The genes are TRBV15 and TRBJ2-3, with 10 bases fitting TRBD1. This receptor was identified in an older man with active COVID-19. Specimen: peripheral blood. The CDR3 DNA sequence: TGTGCCACCAGCAGAACGACAGGGGGCAGGAGGAGCACAGATACGCAGTATTTT. The encoded protein is CATSRTTGGRRSTDTQYF.